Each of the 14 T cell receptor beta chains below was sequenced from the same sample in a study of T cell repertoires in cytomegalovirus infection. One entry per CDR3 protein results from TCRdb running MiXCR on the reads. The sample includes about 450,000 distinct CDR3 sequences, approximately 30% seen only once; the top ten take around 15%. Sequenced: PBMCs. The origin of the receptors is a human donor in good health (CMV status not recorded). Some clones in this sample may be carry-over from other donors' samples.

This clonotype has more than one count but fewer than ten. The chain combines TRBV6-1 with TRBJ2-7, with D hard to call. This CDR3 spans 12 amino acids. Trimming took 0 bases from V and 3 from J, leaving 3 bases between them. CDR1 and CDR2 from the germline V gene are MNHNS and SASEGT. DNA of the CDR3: TGTGCCAGCAGTGAAGCGCACTACGAGCAGTACTTC. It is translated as CASSEAHYEQYF.

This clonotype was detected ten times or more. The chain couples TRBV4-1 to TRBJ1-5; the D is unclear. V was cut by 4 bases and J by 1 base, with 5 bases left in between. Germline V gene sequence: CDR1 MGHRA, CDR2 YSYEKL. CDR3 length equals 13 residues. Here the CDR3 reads CASSRISNQPQHF. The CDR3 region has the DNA TGCGCCAGCAGCCGGATCAGCAATCAGCCCCAGCATTTT.

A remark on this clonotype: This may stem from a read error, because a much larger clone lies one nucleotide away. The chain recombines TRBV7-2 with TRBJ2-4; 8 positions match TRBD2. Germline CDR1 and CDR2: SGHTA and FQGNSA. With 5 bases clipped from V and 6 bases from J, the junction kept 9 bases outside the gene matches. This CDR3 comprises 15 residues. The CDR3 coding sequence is TGTGCCAGCAGCCCCGTCAGGACTAGCCTAAACATTCAGTACTTC. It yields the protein CASSPVRTSLNIQYF. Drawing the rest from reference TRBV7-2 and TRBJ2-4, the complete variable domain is GAGVSQSPSNKVTEKGKDVELRCDPISGHTALYWYRQSLGQGLEFLIYFQGNSAPDKSGLPSDRFSAERTGGSVSTLTIQRTQQEDSAVYLCASSPVRTSLNIQYFGAGTRLSVL.

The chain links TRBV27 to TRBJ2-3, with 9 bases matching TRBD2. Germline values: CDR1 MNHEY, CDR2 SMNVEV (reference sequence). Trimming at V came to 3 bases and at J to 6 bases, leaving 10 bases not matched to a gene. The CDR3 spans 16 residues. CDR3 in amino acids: CASSFSSGGPPDTQYF. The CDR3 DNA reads TGTGCCAGCAGTTTTTCCAGCGGGGGGCCTCCGGATACGCAGTATTTT.

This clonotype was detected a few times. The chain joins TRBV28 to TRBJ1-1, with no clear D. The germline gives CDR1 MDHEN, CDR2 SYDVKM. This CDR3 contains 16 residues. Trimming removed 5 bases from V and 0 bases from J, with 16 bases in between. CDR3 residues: CASSPLWADMNTEAFF. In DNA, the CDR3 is TGTGCCAGCAGTCCATTATGGGCGGATATGAACACTGAAGCTTTCTTT.

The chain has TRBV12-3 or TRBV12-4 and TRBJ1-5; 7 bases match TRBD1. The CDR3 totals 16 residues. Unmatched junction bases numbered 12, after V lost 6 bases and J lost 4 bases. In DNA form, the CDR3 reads TGTGCCAGCAGATACGGACCGGGACAGAGGAATCAGCCCCAGCATTTT. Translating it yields CASRYGPGQRNQPQHF.

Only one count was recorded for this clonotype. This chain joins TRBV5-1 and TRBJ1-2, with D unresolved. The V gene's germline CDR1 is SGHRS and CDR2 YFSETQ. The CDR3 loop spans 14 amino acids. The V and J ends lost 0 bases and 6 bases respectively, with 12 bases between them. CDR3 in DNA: TGCGCCAGCAGCTTGGGTACAGTACTCGATGGCTACACCTTC. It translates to CASSLGTVLDGYTF.

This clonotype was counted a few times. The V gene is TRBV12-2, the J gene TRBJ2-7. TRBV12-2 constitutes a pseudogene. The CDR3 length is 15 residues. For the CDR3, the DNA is TGTGCAAGTCGCTTAGGGGTGACACTCTCCTACGAGCAGTACTTC. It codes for CASRLGVTLSYEQYF.

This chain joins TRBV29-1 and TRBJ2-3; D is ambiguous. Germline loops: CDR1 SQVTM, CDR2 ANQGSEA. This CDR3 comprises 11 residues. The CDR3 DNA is TGCTCCGTAACCCACACAGATACGCAGTATTTT. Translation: CSVTHTDTQYF.

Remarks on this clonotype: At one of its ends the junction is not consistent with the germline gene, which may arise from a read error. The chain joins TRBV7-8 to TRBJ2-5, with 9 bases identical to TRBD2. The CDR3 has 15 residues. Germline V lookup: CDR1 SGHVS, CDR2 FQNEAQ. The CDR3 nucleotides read TGTGCCAGCAGCTTAAAGCGGGGGGTGAGAGAGACCCATTACTTC. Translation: CASSLKRGVRETHYF. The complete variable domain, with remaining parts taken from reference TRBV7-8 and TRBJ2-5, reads GAGVSQSPRYKVAKRGQDVALRCDPISGHVSLFWYQQALGQGPEFLTYFQNEAQLDKSGLPSDRFFAERPEGSVSTLKIQRTQQEDSAVYLCASSLKRGVRETHYFGPGTRLLVL.

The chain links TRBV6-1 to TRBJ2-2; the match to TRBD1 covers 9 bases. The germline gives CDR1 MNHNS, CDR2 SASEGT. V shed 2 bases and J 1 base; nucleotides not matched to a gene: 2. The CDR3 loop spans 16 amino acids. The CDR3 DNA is TGTGCCAGCAGTGAAAGGGGACAGGGGAACACCGGGGAGCTGTTTTTT. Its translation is CASSERGQGNTGELFF.

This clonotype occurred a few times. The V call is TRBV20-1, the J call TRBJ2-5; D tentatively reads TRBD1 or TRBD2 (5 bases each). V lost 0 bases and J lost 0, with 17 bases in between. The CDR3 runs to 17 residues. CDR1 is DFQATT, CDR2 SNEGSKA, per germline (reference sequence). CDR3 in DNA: TGCAGTGCTAGAGATCTAGGGACCCAGGTGAACCAAGAGACCCAGTACTTC. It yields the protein CSARDLGTQVNQETQYF.

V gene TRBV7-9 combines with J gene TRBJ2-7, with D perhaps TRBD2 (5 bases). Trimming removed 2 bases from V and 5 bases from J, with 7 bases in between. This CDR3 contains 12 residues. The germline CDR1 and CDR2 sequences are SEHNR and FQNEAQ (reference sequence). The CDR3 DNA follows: TGTGCCAGCAGCTTACGGGAAGACGAGCAGTACTTC. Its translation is CASSLREDEQYF.

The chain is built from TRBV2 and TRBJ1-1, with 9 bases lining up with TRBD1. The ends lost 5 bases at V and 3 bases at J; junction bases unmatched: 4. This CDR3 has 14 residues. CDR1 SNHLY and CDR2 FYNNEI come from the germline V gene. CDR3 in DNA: TGTGCCAGCAGTCCGGACAGGGGAGACACTGAAGCTTTCTTT. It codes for CASSPDRGDTEAFF. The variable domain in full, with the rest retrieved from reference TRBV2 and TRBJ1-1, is EPEVTQTPSHQVTQMGQEVILRCVPISNHLYFYWYRQILGQKVEFLVSFYNNEISEKSEIFDDQFSVERPDGSNFTLKIRSTKLEDSAMYFCASSPDRGDTEAFFGQGTRLTVV.